This entry describes one T cell receptor (beta chain). This entry is derived from a study of cytomegalovirus exposure and HLA in healthy donors. Amplification used 60 Vbeta primers and 13 Jbeta primers. TCRdb's copy holds only in-frame clones and misses some; the assay was immunoSEQ multiplex PCR. The sample lists some 160,000 clones, about 85% occurring once. Sequencing was carried out using PBMCs. The clonotype was recovered from a man aged 30 to 45 in good health and CMV-seropositive.

DNA for the CDR3: TGTGCCAGCAGCTTATCTGGGGGGGATCAGCCCCAGCATTTT. Its protein is CASSLSGGDQPQHF. The V call is TRBV7-9, the J call TRBJ1-5, with a weak D call TRBD1 (5 bases). This CDR3 is 14 amino acids long. V was trimmed by 2 bases and J by 5 bases, leaving 10 bases between them. CDR1 and CDR2 (germline): SEHNR, FQNEAQ (reference sequence).